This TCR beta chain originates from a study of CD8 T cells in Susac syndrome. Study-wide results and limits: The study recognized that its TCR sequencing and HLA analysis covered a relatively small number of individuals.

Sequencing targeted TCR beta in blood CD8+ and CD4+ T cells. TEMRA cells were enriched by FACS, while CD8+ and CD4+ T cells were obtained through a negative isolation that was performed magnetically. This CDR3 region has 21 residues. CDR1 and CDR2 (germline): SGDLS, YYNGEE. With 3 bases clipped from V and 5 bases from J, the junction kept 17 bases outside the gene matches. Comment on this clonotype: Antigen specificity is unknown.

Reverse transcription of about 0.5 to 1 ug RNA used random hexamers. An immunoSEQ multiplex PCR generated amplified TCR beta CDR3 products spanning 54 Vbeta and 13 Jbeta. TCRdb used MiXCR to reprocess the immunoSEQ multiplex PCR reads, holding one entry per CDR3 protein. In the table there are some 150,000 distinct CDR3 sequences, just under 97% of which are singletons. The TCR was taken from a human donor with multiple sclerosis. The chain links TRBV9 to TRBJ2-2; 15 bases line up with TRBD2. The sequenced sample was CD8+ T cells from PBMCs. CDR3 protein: CASSESGRPGLAGGNTGELFF. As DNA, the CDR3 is TGTGCCAGCAGCGAGAGCGGAAGACCGGGACTAGCGGGGGGAAATACCGGGGAGCTGTTTTTT.